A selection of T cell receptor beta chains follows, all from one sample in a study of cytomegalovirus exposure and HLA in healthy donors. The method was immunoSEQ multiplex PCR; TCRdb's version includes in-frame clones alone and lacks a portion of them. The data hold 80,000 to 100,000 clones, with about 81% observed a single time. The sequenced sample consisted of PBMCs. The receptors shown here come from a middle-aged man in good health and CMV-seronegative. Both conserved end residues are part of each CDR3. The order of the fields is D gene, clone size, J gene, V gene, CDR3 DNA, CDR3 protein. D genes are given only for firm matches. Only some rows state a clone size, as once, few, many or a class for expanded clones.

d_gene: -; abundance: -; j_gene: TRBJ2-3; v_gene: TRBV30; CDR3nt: TGTGCCTGGAATTCGCTATCGGTGGATACGCAGTATTTT; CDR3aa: CAWNSLSVDTQYF
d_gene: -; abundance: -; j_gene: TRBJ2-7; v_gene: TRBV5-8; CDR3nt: TGTGCCAGCAGCATAACTCAACCTACAGGCTACGAGCAGTACTTC; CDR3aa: CASSITQPTGYEQYF
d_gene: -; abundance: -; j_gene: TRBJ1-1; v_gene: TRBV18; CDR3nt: TGTGCCAGCTCTACTACGGGGGGAATGATTGAAGCTTTCTTT; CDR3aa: CASSTTGGMIEAFF
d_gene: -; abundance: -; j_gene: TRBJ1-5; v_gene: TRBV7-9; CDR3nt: TGTGCCAGCAGCTTTGAGGATCAGCCCCAGCATTTT; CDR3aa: CASSFEDQPQHF
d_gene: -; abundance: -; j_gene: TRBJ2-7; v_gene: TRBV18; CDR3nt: TGTGCCAGCTCACCTAAAGACAGCTCCTACGAGCAGTACTTC; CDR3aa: CASSPKDSSYEQYF
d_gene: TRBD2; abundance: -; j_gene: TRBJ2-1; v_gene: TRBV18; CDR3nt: TGTGCCAGCTCACCTGCAACCCTTAGCGGGGAGGAGTTCTTC; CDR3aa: CASSPATLSGEEFF
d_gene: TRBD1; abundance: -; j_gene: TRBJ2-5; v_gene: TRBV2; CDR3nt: TGTGCCAGCACCCCGGACAGGGCACGGGAGACCCAGTACTTC; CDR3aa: CASTPDRARETQYF
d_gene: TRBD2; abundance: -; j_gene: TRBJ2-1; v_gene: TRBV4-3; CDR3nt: TGCGCCAGCAGCCAAGATACTAGCGGGGGGGTATCCTACAATGAGCAGTTCTTC; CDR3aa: CASSQDTSGGVSYNEQFF
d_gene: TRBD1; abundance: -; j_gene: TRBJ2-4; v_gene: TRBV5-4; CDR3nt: TGTGCCAGCAGCCGTCCCGGGACAGGGATCGGGAACATTCAGTACTTC; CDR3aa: CASSRPGTGIGNIQYF
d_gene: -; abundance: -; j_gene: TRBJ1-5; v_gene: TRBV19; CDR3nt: TGTGCCAGTAGCCCCCGGGGAGTCCCGCCCCAGCATTTT; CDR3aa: CASSPRGVPPQHF
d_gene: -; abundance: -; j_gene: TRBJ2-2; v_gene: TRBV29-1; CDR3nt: TGCAGCGTCCGGACTCTGACGAACACCGGGGAGCTGTTTTTT; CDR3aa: CSVRTLTNTGELFF
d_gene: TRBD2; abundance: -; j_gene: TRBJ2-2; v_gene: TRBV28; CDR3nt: TGTGCCAGCAGTCAACTAGCGGGGGGGCCCGGGGAGCTGTTTTTT; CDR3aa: CASSQLAGGPGELFF
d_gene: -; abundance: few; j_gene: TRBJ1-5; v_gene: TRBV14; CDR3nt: TGTGCCAGCAGCCAAGATAGCGATCAGCCCCAGCATTTT; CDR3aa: CASSQDSDQPQHF
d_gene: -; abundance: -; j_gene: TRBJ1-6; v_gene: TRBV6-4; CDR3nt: TGTGCCAGCAGTCCCGACGGGGGATTCTCACCCCTCCACTTT; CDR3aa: CASSPDGGFSPLHF
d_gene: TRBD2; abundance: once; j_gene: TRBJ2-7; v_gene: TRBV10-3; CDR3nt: TGTGCCATCAAAGGGACTAGCGGCTACGAGCAGTACTTC; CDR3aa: CAIKGTSGYEQYF
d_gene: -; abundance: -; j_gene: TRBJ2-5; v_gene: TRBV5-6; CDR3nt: TGTGCCAGCAGCTTGTGGAGCCAGCGCATAATAGAGACCCAGTACTTC; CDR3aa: CASSLWSQRIIETQYF
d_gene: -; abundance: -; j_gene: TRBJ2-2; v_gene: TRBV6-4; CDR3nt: TGTGCCAGCAGCGTGGGGACTCCCCCCGGGGAGCTGTTTTTT; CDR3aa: CASSVGTPPGELFF
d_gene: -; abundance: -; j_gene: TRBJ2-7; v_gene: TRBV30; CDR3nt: TGTGCCTGGAGTGACCCGGGTTACGAGCAGTACTTC; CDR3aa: CAWSDPGYEQYF
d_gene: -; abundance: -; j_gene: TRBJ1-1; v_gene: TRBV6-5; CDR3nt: TGTGCCAGCAAAGGGGTCAACACTGAAGCTTTCTTT; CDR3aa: CASKGVNTEAFF
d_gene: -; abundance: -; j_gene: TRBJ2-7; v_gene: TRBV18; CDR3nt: TGTGCCAGCTCACCAAGCGTAGAAGAGACCTACGAGCAGTACTTC; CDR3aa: CASSPSVEETYEQYF
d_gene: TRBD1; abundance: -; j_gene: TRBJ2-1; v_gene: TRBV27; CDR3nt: TGTGCCAGCAGCGGACAGGGATTCTACAATGAGCAGTTCTTC; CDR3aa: CASSGQGFYNEQFF
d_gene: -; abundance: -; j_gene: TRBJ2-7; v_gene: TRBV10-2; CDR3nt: TGCGCCAGCAGTGGCCAGGACAAACTCCCCTACGAGCAGTACTTC; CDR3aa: CASSGQDKLPYEQYF
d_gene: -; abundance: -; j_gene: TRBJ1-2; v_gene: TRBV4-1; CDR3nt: TGCGCCAGCAGCCCCAGATTACAGGGAGGGGATAACTATGGCTACACCTTC; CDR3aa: CASSPRLQGGDNYGYTF
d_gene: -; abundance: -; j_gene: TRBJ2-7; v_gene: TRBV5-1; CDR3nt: TGCGCCAGCAGCCCCGGCGGAATATCCCCCTACGAGCAGTACTTC; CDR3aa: CASSPGGISPYEQYF
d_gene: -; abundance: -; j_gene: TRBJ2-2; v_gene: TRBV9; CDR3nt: TGTGCCAGCAGCGTGGACTTCCACCCGAACACCGGGGAGCTGTTTTTT; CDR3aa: CASSVDFHPNTGELFF
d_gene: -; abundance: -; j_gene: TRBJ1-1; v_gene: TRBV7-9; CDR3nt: TGTGCCAGCAGCTTGAGGGCGATGGGTACTGAAGCTTTCTTT; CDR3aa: CASSLRAMGTEAFF